One sample yielded the 10 T cell receptor beta chains listed below, sequenced in a study of blood T cells in healthy people across ages. A second PCR, run for about 7 to 11 cycles, used a sample-barcoded 5' primer plus a J-beta primer mix. TCRdb recomputed calls from the 5' RACE reads with MiXCR, one row per CDR3 protein. This sample has about 680,000 distinct CDR3 sequences, with more than 40% found just once. The sample consisted of blood. The receptors come from a woman aged 55-69 years in good health.

The CDR3: CATARGWPLTDTQYF. The CDR3 nucleotides are TGTGCCACCGCCCGGGGATGGCCTCTCACAGATACGCAGTATTTT. The chain is built from TRBV24-1 and TRBJ2-3; D perhaps matches TRBD2 (5 bases). Germline V gives CDR1 KGHDR, CDR2 SFDVKD. CDR3 size: 15 residues. Deletions cut 9 bases from V and 2 bases from J, with 17 bases between.

About this clonotype: A much more abundant neighbour one base away suggests this may be a read error. This chain links TRBV7-2 with TRBJ2-7; D uncertain. The CDR3 spans 12 residues. Germline V lookup: CDR1 SGHTA, CDR2 FQGNSA. The CDR3: CACSPGFYEQYF. The CDR3 DNA reads as TGTGCCTGCAGCCCAGGTTTCTACGAGCAGTACTTC.

The chain is built from TRBV20-1 and TRBJ2-4, with TRBD2 matching over 7 bases. Trimming cost V 8 bases and J 3 bases; bases outside gene matches: 10. This CDR3 comprises 14 residues. Germline V gene data show CDR1 as DFQATT and CDR2 as SNEGSKA (reference sequence). CDR3 DNA: TGCAGTTTGCCCTCCGGGGGGAGCAAAAACATTCAGTACTTC. This encodes CSLPSGGSKNIQYF.

This sequence joins TRBV6-2 or TRBV6-3 and TRBJ2-6, with D perhaps matching TRBD1 (6 bases). The length of the CDR3 is 16 residues. Trimming took off 5 bases at V and 4 bases at J, with 15 bases between the two ends. CDR1 MNHEY and CDR2 SVGEGT come from the germline V gene. In nucleotides, the CDR3 is TGTGCCAGCAGTGCCCATTCAGGGGTAGGGGCCAACGTCCTGACTTTC. Residues: CASSAHSGVGANVLTF.

This clonotype occurred many times. The gene calls are TRBV5-1 and TRBJ2-1, with 10 nucleotides matching TRBD2. With V trimmed by 7 bases and J by 0 bases, 7 bases remained unmatched. Germline values: CDR1 SGHRS, CDR2 YFSETQ. The CDR3 has 16 residues. CDR3 loop: CASGSGRAPSYNEQFF. The CDR3 DNA sequence: TGCGCCAGCGGGAGCGGGAGGGCCCCCTCCTACAATGAGCAGTTCTTC. The full variable domain, in which reference TRBV5-1 and TRBJ2-1 provide the parts outside the CDR3, is KAGVTQTPRYLIKTRGQQVTLSCSPISGHRSVSWYQQTPGQGLQFLFEYFSETQRNKGNFPGRFSGRQFSNSRSEMNVSTLELGDSALYLCASGSGRAPSYNEQFFGPGTRLTVL.

The rearrangement joins TRBV29-1 to TRBJ2-5, with 7 bases that match TRBD1. V gave up 1 base and J gave up 4 bases; unmatched junction bases: 6. Germline values: CDR1 SQVTM, CDR2 ANQGSEA. The CDR3 loop spans 14 amino acids. CDR3 in DNA: TGCAGCGTTGAAGGTGGTAGGGGGCTAGAGACCCAGTACTTC. Its translation is CSVEGGRGLETQYF.

This clonotype was detected many times. The chain couples TRBV5-1 to TRBJ1-1, with TRBD1 as a possible D gene (6 bases). CDR1 is SGHRS and CDR2 is YFSETQ in the germline V gene. This CDR3 is built from 14 residues. The V gene lost 4 bases and the J gene lost 4 bases, with 14 bases spanning the gap. The CDR3 spells CASSTQTGSTEAFF. CDR3 nucleotides: TGCGCCAGCAGCACGCAGACAGGCTCCACTGAAGCTTTCTTT.

The chain carries TRBV5-1 and TRBJ1-1; D not certain. Between the trimmed V and J ends, which lost 0 bases and 6 bases, there was a span of 9 bases. This CDR3 comprises 13 residues. The germline gives CDR1 SGHRS, CDR2 YFSETQ. CDR3 sequence (DNA): TGCGCCAGCAGCTTGGCCGGGCTTTCTGAAGCTTTCTTT. Its protein is CASSLAGLSEAFF.

The gene calls are TRBV6-2 or TRBV6-3 and TRBJ1-2; 7 bases agree with TRBD1. Germline CDR1 and CDR2: MNHEY and SVGEGT. This CDR3 is 14 amino acids long. V trimming: 7 bases; J trimming: 3 bases; junction bases outside the gene matches: 8. The CDR3 protein is CASNLQGEDYGYTF. The CDR3 DNA is TGTGCCAGCAACCTTCAGGGGGAAGACTATGGCTACACCTTC.

The V gene is TRBV7-9, the J gene TRBJ2-1; 7 nucleotides line up with TRBD2. The CDR3 contains 15 residues. Germline V CDR1 and CDR2: SEHNR, FQNEAQ (reference sequence). Losses at the gene ends were 7 bases for V and 5 bases for J; bases not matched to a gene: 11. CDR3 sequence reads: CASTLRGVLDNEQFF. CDR3 coding DNA: TGTGCCAGCACCCTCCGGGGGGTCCTCGACAATGAGCAGTTCTTC.